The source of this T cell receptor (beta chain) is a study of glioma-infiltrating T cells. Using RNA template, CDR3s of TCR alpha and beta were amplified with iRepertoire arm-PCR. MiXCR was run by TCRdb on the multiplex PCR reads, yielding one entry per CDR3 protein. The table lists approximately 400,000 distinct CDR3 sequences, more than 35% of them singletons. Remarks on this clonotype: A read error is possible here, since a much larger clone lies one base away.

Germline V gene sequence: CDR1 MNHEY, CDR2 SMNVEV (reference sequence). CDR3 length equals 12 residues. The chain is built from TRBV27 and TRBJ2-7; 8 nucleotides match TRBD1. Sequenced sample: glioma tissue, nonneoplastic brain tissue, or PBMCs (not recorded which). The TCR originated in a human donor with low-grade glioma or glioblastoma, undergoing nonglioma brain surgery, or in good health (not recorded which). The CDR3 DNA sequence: TGTGCCAGCACCGGACAGGGTCGCGAGAAGTACTTC. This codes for CASTGQGREKYF.